This T cell receptor beta chain was obtained from a study of T cells in localized non-small cell lung cancer. Regarding the study as a whole: A median of approximately 50 of the top 100 tumor clones appeared in adjacent lung, which was paired and uninvolved. Higher adjacent-lung clonality was associated with shorter survival. Heterogeneity within the tumor remains possible, as just one region underwent sequencing. It was uninvolved adjacent lung that showed the highest T cell clonality, exceeding tumor.

Concerning this clone itself: What it binds is unknown.

The length of the CDR3 is 14 residues. The germline V and J ends were trimmed by 1 base and 5 bases, with 9 bases remaining between them. Per germline, CDR1 SGHTA and CDR2 FQGNSA. Produced via immunoSEQ multiplex PCR; TCRdb's table is partial and in-frame only. Of approximately 43,000 clones in the sample, roughly nine tenths were seen once. The receptor was isolated from a woman between 18 and 50 years old with stage III lung adenocarcinoma. The material sequenced was peripheral blood, taken before any cancer treatment. The genes are TRBV7-2 and TRBJ2-1, with D possibly matching TRBD2 (6 bases). CDR3 in DNA: TGTGCCAGCAGCTTAGGACTAGGAAACAATGAGCAGTTCTTC. Residues: CASSLGLGNNEQFF.